This T cell receptor (beta chain) emerged from a study of radiotherapy plus CTLA-4 blockade in lung cancer. The study, taken as a whole, reports: Peripheral blood showed expansion of tumor-derived TCR clones after radiotherapy and ipilimumab. Reported findings show early blood T cell clone dynamics, with interferon-beta, best predicted response.

Each patient with chemo-refractory metastatic non-small-cell lung cancer was treated with focal radiation plus CTLA-4 blockade using ipilimumab. The CDR3 is 16 amino acids. V lost 6 bases, J lost 4 bases, and 19 bases lay in between. Per germline, CDR1 MDHEN and CDR2 SYDVKM. In regard to this clone: Its antigen is unknown.

Repertoires were generated with immunoSEQ multiplex PCR, while TCRdb's copy carries only in-frame clones and drops some. The sample has roughly 50,000 clones; about 88% are singletons. The receptor comes from a human donor with non-small cell lung cancer whose response to radiotherapy plus ipilimumab could not be evaluated. The V gene is TRBV28, the J gene TRBJ2-1; a weak D match, TRBD2 (6 bases). This specimen was peripheral blood, taken from a patient treated with radiotherapy plus ipilimumab. The chain's CDR3 is CASSRGGRRAYNEQFF. As DNA, the CDR3 is TGTGCCAGCAGCCGCGGAGGGCGGAGGGCGTACAATGAGCAGTTCTTC. Supplemented by reference TRBV28 and TRBJ2-1, the full variable domain reads DVKVTQSSRYLVKRTGEKVFLECVQDMDHENMFWYRQDPGLGLRLIYFSYDVKMKEKGDIPEGYSVSREKKERFSLILESASTNQTSMYLCASSRGGRRAYNEQFFGPGTRLTVL.